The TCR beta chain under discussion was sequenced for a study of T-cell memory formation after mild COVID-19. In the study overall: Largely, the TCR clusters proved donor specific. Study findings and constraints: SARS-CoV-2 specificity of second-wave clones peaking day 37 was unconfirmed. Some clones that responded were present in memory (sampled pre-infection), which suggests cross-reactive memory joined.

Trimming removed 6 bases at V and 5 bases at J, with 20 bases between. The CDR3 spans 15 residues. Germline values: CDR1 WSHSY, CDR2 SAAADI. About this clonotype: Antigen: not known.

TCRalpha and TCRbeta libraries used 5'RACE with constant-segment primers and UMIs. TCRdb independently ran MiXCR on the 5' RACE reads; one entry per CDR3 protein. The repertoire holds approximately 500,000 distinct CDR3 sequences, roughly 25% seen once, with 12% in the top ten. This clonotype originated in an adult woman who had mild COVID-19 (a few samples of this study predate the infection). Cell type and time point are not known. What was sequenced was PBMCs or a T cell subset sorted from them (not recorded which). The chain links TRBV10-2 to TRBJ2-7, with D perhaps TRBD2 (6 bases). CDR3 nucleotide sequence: TGCGCCAGCAGACGATCGGGAGCAGCGGTCCACGAGCAGTACTTC. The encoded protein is CASRRSGAAVHEQYF.